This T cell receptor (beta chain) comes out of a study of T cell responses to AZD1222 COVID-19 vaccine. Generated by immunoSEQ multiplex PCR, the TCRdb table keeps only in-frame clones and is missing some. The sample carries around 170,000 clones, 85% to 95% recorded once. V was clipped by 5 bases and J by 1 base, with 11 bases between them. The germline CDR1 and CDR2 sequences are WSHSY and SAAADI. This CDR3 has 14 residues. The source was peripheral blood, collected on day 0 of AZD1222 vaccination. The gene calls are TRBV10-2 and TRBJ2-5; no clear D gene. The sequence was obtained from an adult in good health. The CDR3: CASSLRNFQETQYF. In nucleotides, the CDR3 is TGCGCCAGCAGTCTACGGAACTTCCAAGAGACCCAGTACTTC.